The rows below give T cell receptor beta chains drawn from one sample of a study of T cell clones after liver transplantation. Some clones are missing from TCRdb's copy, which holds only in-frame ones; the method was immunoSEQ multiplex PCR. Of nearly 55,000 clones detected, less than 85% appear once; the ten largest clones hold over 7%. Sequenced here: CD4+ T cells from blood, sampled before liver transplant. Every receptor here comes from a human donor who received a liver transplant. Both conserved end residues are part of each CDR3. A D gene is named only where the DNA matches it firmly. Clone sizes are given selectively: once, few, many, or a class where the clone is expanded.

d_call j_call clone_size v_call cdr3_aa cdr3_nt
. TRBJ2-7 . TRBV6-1 CASSPLLNYEQYF TGTGCCAGCAGTCCCCTGCTGAACTACGAGCAGTACTTC
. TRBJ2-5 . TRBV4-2 CASSQDLVSGETQYF TGTGCCAGCAGCCAAGATCTGGTCAGCGGGGAGACCCAGTACTTC
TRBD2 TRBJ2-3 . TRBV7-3 CASSPQTSYTDTQYF TGTGCCAGCAGCCCCCAGACTAGCTATACAGATACGCAGTATTTT
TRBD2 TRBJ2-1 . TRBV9 CASSARSGESYNEQFF TGTGCCAGCAGCGCACGTAGCGGGGAGTCCTACAATGAGCAGTTCTTC
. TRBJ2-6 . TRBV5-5 CASSLIRDRSGANVLTF TGTGCCAGCAGCTTGATCCGGGATCGGTCTGGGGCCAACGTCCTGACTTTC
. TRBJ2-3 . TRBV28 CASSLRGAGSTDTQYF TGTGCCAGCAGCCTCAGAGGGGCGGGTAGCACAGATACGCAGTATTTT
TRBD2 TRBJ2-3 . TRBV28 CASSTHKGGSVEGGTDTQYF TGTGCCAGCAGCACCCACAAGGGAGGGTCTGTAGAGGGTGGCACAGATACGCAGTATTTT
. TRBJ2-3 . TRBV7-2 CASSASPRQGTDTQYF TGTGCCAGCAGCGCCAGTCCCAGACAGGGCACAGATACGCAGTATTTT
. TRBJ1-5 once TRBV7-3 CASSITRAHNQPQHF TGTGCCAGCAGCATAACTCGGGCCCATAATCAGCCCCAGCATTTT
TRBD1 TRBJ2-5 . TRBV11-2 CASSSGTGPQETQYF TGTGCCAGCAGCTCTGGGACAGGACCCCAAGAGACCCAGTACTTC
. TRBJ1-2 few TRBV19 CASSTGGGYTF TGTGCCAGTAGTACAGGAGGGGGCTACACCTTC
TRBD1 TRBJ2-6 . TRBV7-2 CASSLYRDRRTSGANVLTF TGTGCCAGCAGCTTATACCGGGACAGAAGAACCTCTGGGGCCAACGTCCTGACTTTC
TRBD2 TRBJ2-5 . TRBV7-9 CASSLASGGSETQYF TGTGCCAGCAGCTTAGCTAGCGGGGGATCGGAGACCCAGTACTTC
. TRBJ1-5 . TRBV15 CATSRSARGNQPQHF TGTGCCACCAGCAGGTCGGCCAGGGGCAATCAGCCCCAGCATTTT
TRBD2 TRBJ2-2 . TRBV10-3 CAISDAGGGELFF TGTGCCATCAGTGACGCGGGAGGCGGGGAGCTGTTTTTT
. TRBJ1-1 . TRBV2 CASSDWQAHTEAFF TGTGCCAGCAGTGATTGGCAGGCCCACACTGAAGCTTTCTTT
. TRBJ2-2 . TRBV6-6 CASSYVSGELFF TGTGCCAGCAGTTATGTTTCCGGGGAGCTGTTTTTT